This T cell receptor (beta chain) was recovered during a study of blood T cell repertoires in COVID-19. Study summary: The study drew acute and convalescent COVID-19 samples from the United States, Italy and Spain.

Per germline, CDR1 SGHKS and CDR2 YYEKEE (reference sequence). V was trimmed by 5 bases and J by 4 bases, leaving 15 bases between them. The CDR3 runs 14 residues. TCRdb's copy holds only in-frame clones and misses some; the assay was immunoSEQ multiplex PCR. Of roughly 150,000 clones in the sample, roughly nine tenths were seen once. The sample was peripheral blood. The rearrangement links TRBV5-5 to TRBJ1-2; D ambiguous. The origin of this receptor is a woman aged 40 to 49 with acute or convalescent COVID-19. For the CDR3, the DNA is TGTGCCAGCAGTCCCGAGGGCGCGGGCTATGGCTACACCTTC. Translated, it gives CASSPEGAGYGYTF. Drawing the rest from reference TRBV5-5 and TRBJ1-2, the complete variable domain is DAGVTQSPTHLIKTRGQQVTLRCSPISGHKSVSWYQQVLGQGPQFIFQYYEKEERGRGNFPDRFSARQFPNYSSELNVNALLLGDSALYLCASSPEGAGYGYTFGSGTRLTVV.